A single sample gave rise to the 8 T cell receptor beta chains below, sequenced in a study of blood T cell repertoires in COVID-19. Libraries were prepared by immunoSEQ multiplex PCR; TCRdb keeps only in-frame clonotypes and omits some of them. The data contain some 19,000 clones, roughly 85% of them singletons. Specimen: peripheral blood. These TCRs come from a man aged 80 or over with acute or convalescent COVID-19.

The chain carries TRBV5-4 and TRBJ2-5, with 8 bases lining up with TRBD2. V shed 3 bases and J 3 bases; nucleotides not matched to a gene: 1. Germline V gene data show CDR1 as SGHNT and CDR2 as YYREEE (reference sequence). The CDR3 contains 13 residues. The DNA for the CDR3 is TGTGCCAGCAGCTCGGGACTAGAAGAGACCCAGTACTTC. Its translation is CASSSGLEETQYF.

The chain uses TRBV2 and TRBJ2-5, with 7 bases identical to TRBD1. The germline V gene encodes CDR1 SNHLY and CDR2 FYNNEI. CDR3 length: 14 amino acids. V shed 7 bases, J shed 0 bases, and the junction held 5 bases outside the gene matches. The DNA for the CDR3 is TGTGCCAGCAACCTACAGGGGAACCAAGAGACCCAGTACTTC. Residues: CASNLQGNQETQYF.

The rearrangement uses TRBV28 and TRBJ1-2, with unresolved D. Germline V gene lookup returns CDR1 MDHEN and CDR2 SYDVKM. V was shortened by 10 bases and J by 3 bases, with 21 bases between the two germline ends. The length of the CDR3 is 15 residues. The chain's CDR3 is CATSTSGEVDYGYTF. The CDR3 nucleotides are TGTGCCACCTCCACAAGCGGGGAGGTGGACTATGGCTACACCTTC.

This sequence joins TRBV3-1 (or the pseudogene TRBV3-2) and TRBJ2-5; 9 nucleotides agree with TRBD1. Trimming at V came to 3 bases and at J to 0 bases, leaving 8 bases not matched to a gene. Looked up from germline, CDR1 is LGHDT and CDR2 is YNNKEL (reference sequence). The CDR3 runs to 17 residues. The CDR3 is CASSHGGTGMYQETQYF. CDR3 DNA: TGTGCCAGCAGCCACGGGGGGACAGGGATGTACCAAGAGACCCAGTACTTC.

The chain is built from TRBV28 and TRBJ1-2, with 9 bases fitting TRBD1. The V and J ends lost 3 bases and 7 bases, in that order; junction bases with no gene match: 9. Germline CDR1 reads MDHEN; CDR2 reads SYDVKM. This CDR3 contains 15 residues. The CDR3: CASSFVAGQGSGYTF. For the CDR3, the DNA is TGTGCCAGCAGTTTCGTTGCAGGACAGGGGAGTGGCTACACCTTC.

This chain uses TRBV7-2 with TRBJ2-7, with 9 bases aligning to TRBD2. Trimming cost V 4 bases and J 4 bases; bases outside gene matches: 2. The CDR3 length is 13 residues. The germline V gene encodes CDR1 SGHTA and CDR2 FQGNSA. DNA for the CDR3: TGTGCCAGCAGCTCGCGGGGGGGATACGAGCAGTACTTC. Protein: CASSSRGGYEQYF.

V usage is TRBV12-5 and J usage is TRBJ2-1; 8 bases align to TRBD2. Germline trimming cut 0 bases from V and 10 bases from J; bases unmatched to any gene: 5. The CDR3 contains 14 residues. Germline V lookup: CDR1 LGHNT, CDR2 FRNRAP. CDR3 protein: CASGLVLGGGEQFF. CDR3 DNA: TGTGCTAGTGGTTTGGTACTGGGCGGGGGGGAGCAGTTCTTC.

The gene calls are TRBV29-1 and TRBJ1-4; TRBD1 is a possible D gene (5 bases). The CDR3 has 14 residues. CDR1 and CDR2 from the germline V gene are SQVTM and ANQGSEA. V lost 4 bases and J lost 5, with 14 bases in between. CDR3 nucleotide sequence: TGCAGCGTTGCGGGGGGGGAGACAAATGAAAAACTGTTTTTT. As protein: CSVAGGETNEKLFF.